There are many counts of the clone carrying this T cell receptor (beta chain). Its cognate antigen is unknown. The sample originates from a study of T cells in Graves' hyperthyroidism and ophthalmopathy. From RNA transcripts, TCR beta CDR3 regions were amplified. In the first-round RT-PCR of the TCR CDR3, the HTBI primer set was used. MiXCR, run by TCRdb on the multiplex PCR reads, gives a single entry per CDR3 protein. The sample contains 460,000 or so distinct CDR3 sequences, 13% to 15% of which appear only once. This CDR3 contains 16 residues. Germline lookup yields CDR1 SGHTA and CDR2 FQGTGA. Trimming shortened V by 0 bases and J by 5 bases, and 14 bases separated the two germline ends. Findings of the study overall: Ophthalmopathy was predicted by the model a median of roughly 6.6 months ahead of onset.

Material for sequencing was blood. J is TRBJ2-4 and V is TRBV7-3; D unclear. The sequence derives from a woman aged 18-29 years with Graves' hyperthyroidism. CDR3 loop: CASSLTGWGGENIQYF. Here the CDR3 DNA reads TGTGCCAGCAGCTTAACGGGTTGGGGTGGAGAAAACATTCAGTACTTC.